This T cell receptor beta chain was observed in a study of shared clonotypes between healthy human individuals. The CDR3 loop spans 14 amino acids. Germline V gives CDR1 MNHEY, CDR2 SVGAGI. V lost 4 bases, J lost 1 base, and 10 bases lay in between. Once extracted for a subset, genomic DNA was divided evenly among several immunoSEQ plates. Researchers sequenced unsorted PBMC DNA using ten immunoSEQ deep assay plates. Sequencing used immunoSEQ multiplex PCR; TCRdb keeps in-frame clones, though not all of them. The sample carries fewer than 650,000 clones, around 78% recorded once. Study results and limitations: An expected dependence of interdonor clonotype sharing on sequencing depth was noted.

Points on this clone: Its antigen is unknown.

Sequencing was done on a sample of PBMCs. The chain uses TRBV6-5 and TRBJ1-1, with unresolved D. The receptor was derived from a woman between 35 and 50 years old in good health. Some clones in this sample may be carry-over from other donors' samples. The CDR3 region is CASSFDVGNTEAFF. DNA of the CDR3: TGTGCCAGCAGTTTTGACGTTGGGAACACTGAAGCTTTCTTT.